This TCR beta chain was sequenced during a study of molecular identifiers for immune sequencing clone quantification. Study-level findings and limits: Molecules of identical TCR sharing a barcode could underestimate highly expanded clone sizes.

The bulk TCR libraries were made with methods described before and with listed TCR primers. Via MiXCR, TCRdb re-called the PCR reads, giving one row per CDR3 protein. The table has approximately 550,000 distinct CDR3 sequences, about a quarter seen once. This clonotype has only a few counts. Its antigen is unknown. The sequenced sample was naive CD8+ T cells from blood, with Jurkat cell RNA spiked in. As for subset: FACS-sorted CD8+CD4-CCR7+CD45RA+ naive T cells. This TCR was recovered from a human donor in good health. Some libraries in this study had Jurkat cell RNA spiked in.

CDR3 sequence: CAWSALGGLGTEAFF. CDR3 DNA: TGTGCCTGGAGTGCCCTGGGGGGGCTGGGCACTGAAGCTTTCTTT. The V gene is TRBV30, the J gene TRBJ1-1; D is perhaps TRBD1 (6 bases). The CDR3 consists of 15 residues. V lost 1 base and J 4 bases, leaving 16 bases between the germline ends. From germline, CDR1 is GTSNPN and CDR2 SVGIG (reference sequence).